One sample yielded the 24 T cell receptor beta chains listed below, sequenced in a study of T cells after yellow fever vaccination. TCRdb analysed the 5' RACE reads with MiXCR anew, one entry per CDR3 protein. The sample records 200,000 to 250,000 distinct CDR3 sequences, roughly 3.3% being singletons. This specimen was CD4+ T cells sorted from PBMCs, taken 10 days after the yellow fever booster vaccination. The receptors stem from a young man who received the YFV17D yellow fever vaccine.

The chain employs TRBV7-8 and TRBJ1-3; D perhaps matches TRBD1 (6 bases). Germline CDR1 is SGHVS and CDR2 is FQNEAQ. The germline V and J ends were trimmed by 8 bases and 0 bases, with 14 bases remaining between them. The CDR3 is 15 amino acids. CDR3 sequence (DNA): TGTGCCAGCGCCGGGGGGCTGAGCTCTGGAAACACCATATATTTT. Its translation is CASAGGLSSGNTIYF.

This clonotype was observed at least ten times. This rearrangement joins TRBV12-3 or TRBV12-4 to TRBJ2-3, with 9 nucleotides matching TRBD2. This CDR3 is built from 16 residues. V lost 3 bases, J lost 2 bases, and 6 bases stayed unmatched. The CDR3 nucleotides read TGTGCCAGCAGTTTGGTAGCGGGGGTAAACACAGATACGCAGTATTTT. Residues: CASSLVAGVNTDTQYF.

This clonotype was counted a few times. The chain couples TRBV6-6 to TRBJ1-4, with D tentatively TRBD1 (5 bases). Germline V gives CDR1 MNHNY, CDR2 SVGAGI (reference sequence). V was shortened by 5 bases and J by 6 bases, with 16 bases between the two germline ends. The CDR3 contains 15 residues. CDR3: CASSGRVRGDEKLFF. Here the CDR3 DNA reads TGTGCCAGCAGTGGACGGGTCCGGGGGGATGAAAAACTGTTTTTT.

The table lists this clonotype with many counts. This chain uses TRBV10-3 with TRBJ2-6, with D tentatively TRBD1 or TRBD2 (6 bases each). V was pared by 8 bases and J by 2 bases, with 16 bases between. CDR1 is ENHRY, CDR2 SYGVKD, per germline. The CDR3 length is 16 residues. The CDR3 DNA follows: TGTGCCATCGGTGGGGGGCTAGGGACTGGGGCCAACGTCCTGACTTTC. Amino acid sequence: CAIGGGLGTGANVLTF.

The J gene is TRBJ1-2, the V gene TRBV9; 7 bases align to TRBD1. The CDR3 sequence is 14 residues long. V gave up 4 bases and J gave up 8 bases; unmatched junction bases: 11. Germline V gives CDR1 SGDLS, CDR2 YYNGEE. This CDR3 reads CASSTHGTDKGYTF. In DNA form, the CDR3 reads TGTGCCAGCAGCACTCACGGGACAGATAAAGGCTACACCTTC.

This clonotype occurred a few times. J is TRBJ2-5 and V is TRBV7-2; tentatively, D is TRBD1 (6 bases). V was cut by 5 bases and J by 5 bases, with 12 bases left in between. The CDR3 runs to 13 residues. From germline, CDR1 is SGHTA and CDR2 FQGNSA. The CDR3 bases are TGTGCCAGCAGCCATTGGACAGTTGAGACCCAGTACTTC. Encoded protein: CASSHWTVETQYF.

This clonotype was seen at least ten times. The genes are TRBV5-1 and TRBJ1-5, with 7 bases lining up with TRBD1. The CDR3 runs to 16 residues. The germline gives CDR1 SGHRS, CDR2 YFSETQ. V was pared by 0 bases and J by 1 base, with 4 bases of the junction left unmatched. CDR3 DNA sequence: TGCGCCAGCAGCTTGGTGGTGACAGGGAGCAATCAGCCCCAGCATTTT. It translates to CASSLVVTGSNQPQHF.

V and J are TRBV6-2 or TRBV6-3 and TRBJ1-2, with 12 bases identical to TRBD1. CDR1 MNHEY and CDR2 SVGEGT come from the germline V gene. V shed 2 bases and J 4 bases; nucleotides not matched to a gene: 5. The CDR3 is 16 residues long. CDR3 sequence (DNA): TGTGCCAGCAGTTACCCTGGGACAGGGGGCGGCTATGGCTACACCTTC. It codes for CASSYPGTGGGYGYTF.

This clonotype was found many times. The rearrangement uses TRBV6-5 and TRBJ1-5; TRBD1 agrees at 9 bases. The CDR3 has 13 residues. Germline V CDR1 and CDR2: MNHEY, SVGAGI. The V segment lost 6 bases and the J segment 7 bases; nucleotides outside the gene matches: 4. The CDR3 sequence: CASSRQGGQPQHF. DNA for the CDR3: TGTGCCAGCAGCCGACAGGGGGGGCAGCCCCAGCATTTT.

This clonotype was seen only a few times. The genes are TRBV20-1 and TRBJ1-5; 8 nucleotides agree with TRBD1. Germline loops: CDR1 DFQATT, CDR2 SNEGSKA (reference sequence). The CDR3 loop spans 13 amino acids. J gave up 7 bases and V 6 bases, and 8 bases lay outside the gene matches. CDR3 protein: CSARQGILQPQHF. The CDR3 DNA follows: TGCAGTGCCCGACAGGGGATTTTGCAGCCCCAGCATTTT.

The rearrangement links TRBV7-2 to TRBJ2-3; 9 bases agree with TRBD2. The CDR3 sequence is 15 residues long. Germline V CDR1 and CDR2: SGHTA, FQGNSA. V was clipped by 0 bases and J by 5 bases; unmatched bases: 3. The DNA for the CDR3 is TGTGCCAGCAGCTTAGCCCTAGCGGGGAGAGATACGCAGTATTTT. Amino acid sequence: CASSLALAGRDTQYF.

This clonotype has a count of ten or more. V usage is TRBV27 and J usage is TRBJ1-4; no reliable D call. Germline lookup yields CDR1 MNHEY and CDR2 SMNVEV (reference sequence). This CDR3 has 14 amino acids. Trimming took off 4 bases at V and 8 bases at J, with 14 bases between the two ends. CDR3 amino acids: CASSSRSTGEKLFF. The CDR3 nucleotides read TGTGCCAGCAGTTCCCGGAGCACTGGGGAAAAACTGTTTTTT.

The rearrangement uses TRBV20-1 and TRBJ1-1; D unresolved. This CDR3 has 13 residues. CDR1 is DFQATT and CDR2 is SNEGSKA in the germline V gene (reference sequence). V dropped 5 bases and J dropped 1 base, with 11 bases sitting between them. Here the CDR3 reads CSAGPVGNTEAFF. The CDR3 DNA follows: TGCAGTGCTGGACCGGTGGGGAACACTGAAGCTTTCTTT.

The chain has TRBV20-1 and TRBJ2-5; TRBD2 matches 12 bases. V shed 2 bases and J 4 bases; nucleotides not matched to a gene: 5. CDR3 length equals 15 residues. Germline V gene data show CDR1 as DFQATT and CDR2 as SNEGSKA (reference sequence). The CDR3 loop is CSARHPTSGGETQYF. The CDR3 DNA is TGCAGTGCTAGACACCCGACTAGCGGGGGAGAGACCCAGTACTTC.

This clonotype was seen many times. The J gene is TRBJ1-1, the V gene TRBV6-5, with a weak D call TRBD1 (6 bases). Deletions cut 6 bases from V and 4 bases from J, with 9 bases between. This CDR3 comprises 12 residues. CDR1 and CDR2 (germline): MNHEY, SVGAGI. DNA of the CDR3: TGTGCCAGCAGAAGGGGGGCCACTGAAGCTTTCTTT. Its translation is CASRRGATEAFF.

This clonotype was seen ten or more times. V usage is TRBV7-9 and J usage is TRBJ2-1, with D hard to call. The CDR3 length is 14 residues. Between the trimmed V and J ends, which lost 1 base and 1 base, there was a span of 5 bases. Germline CDR1 is SEHNR and CDR2 is FQNEAQ (reference sequence). The CDR3 sequence is CASSLEGSYNEQFF. DNA of the CDR3: TGTGCCAGCAGCTTAGAGGGTTCCTACAATGAGCAGTTCTTC.

A few counts support this clonotype. The V call is TRBV2, the J call TRBJ2-5; 12 bases line up with TRBD2. CDR1 SNHLY and CDR2 FYNNEI come from the germline V gene. The CDR3 is 16 residues long. Germline trimming cut 5 bases from V and 5 bases from J; bases unmatched to any gene: 9. This chain's CDR3 is CASSPQLAGGFETQYF. The CDR3 nucleotides read TGTGCCAGCAGTCCACAACTAGCGGGGGGTTTTGAGACCCAGTACTTC.

There are many counts of this clonotype. The chain recombines TRBV5-1 with TRBJ2-2; 7 positions agree with TRBD1. CDR1 and CDR2 (germline): SGHRS, YFSETQ. The CDR3 length is 14 residues. J lost 5 bases, V lost 4 bases, and 5 bases had no gene match. This CDR3 reads CASSSYRGTGELFF. The CDR3 nucleotides are TGCGCCAGCAGCAGTTACAGGGGAACCGGGGAGCTGTTTTTT.

This clonotype came up many times. V gene TRBV3-1 combines with J gene TRBJ2-3; no definite D call. Germline loops: CDR1 LGHDT, CDR2 YNNKEL (reference sequence). CDR3 length: 13 residues. Trimming took 4 bases from V and 6 from J, leaving 11 bases between them. The CDR3 loop is CASSRYRVDTQYF. CDR3 in DNA: TGTGCCAGCAGCCGCTACCGGGTGGATACGCAGTATTTT.

This chain connects TRBV7-2 to TRBJ1-1, with D hard to call. Germline values: CDR1 SGHTA, CDR2 FQGNSA. The CDR3 extends over 15 amino acids. V was shortened by 3 bases and J by 1 base, with 12 bases between the two germline ends. CDR3 DNA sequence: TGTGCCAGCAGCTTTAAGCCAGTTCAGAACACTGAAGCTTTCTTT. Translated: CASSFKPVQNTEAFF.

This clonotype was counted a few times. The chain combines TRBV5-8 with TRBJ2-3; weak D call: TRBD1 (5 bases). Trimming shortened V by 4 bases and J by 4 bases, and 7 bases separated the two germline ends. The CDR3 is 12 amino acids. Germline assignment: CDR1 SGHTS and CDR2 YDEGEE. The CDR3, as DNA: TGTGCCAGCAGCAAGACAGCAGATACGCAGTATTTT. This translates into CASSKTADTQYF.

This clonotype was seen at least ten times. CDR3 residues: CASSGAGHTMDTQYF. The CDR3 DNA follows: TGTGCCAGCAGTGGAGCCGGGCACACGATGGATACGCAGTATTTT. The chain uses TRBV7-2 and TRBJ2-3; D gene unclear. With 6 bases removed from V and 6 bases from J, the gap between germline ends came to 19 bases. Germline V gene sequence: CDR1 SGHTA, CDR2 FQGNSA. CDR3 length: 15 residues.

This chain links TRBV19 with TRBJ1-1; TRBD1 matches 9 bases. With V trimmed by 7 bases and J by 5 bases, 17 bases remained unmatched. The length of the CDR3 is 17 residues. In germline, CDR1 is LNHDA, CDR2 SQIVND (reference sequence). The CDR3 is CASTRTITGGVRTEAFF. Here the CDR3 DNA reads TGTGCCAGTACCCGAACCATAACAGGGGGCGTGCGAACTGAAGCTTTCTTT. The whole variable domain, filled in from reference TRBV19 and TRBJ1-1, reads DGGITQSPKYLFRKEGQNVTLSCEQNLNHDAMYWYRQDPGQGLRLIYYSQIVNDFQKGDIAEGYSVSREKKESFPLTVTSAQKNPTAFYLCASTRTITGGVRTEAFFGQGTRLTVV.

This clonotype was seen ten or more times. The chain carries TRBV2 and TRBJ2-7; 8 positions match TRBD1. Germline values: CDR1 SNHLY, CDR2 FYNNEI. Germline trimming cut 6 bases from V and 7 bases from J; bases unmatched to any gene: 11. The CDR3 contains 14 residues. The CDR3 coding sequence is TGTGCCAGCAGGGGGACAGGTTCACCCGGGGAGCAGTACTTC. It encodes CASRGTGSPGEQYF.